The source of this TCR beta chain is a study of cytomegalovirus exposure and HLA in healthy donors. Whole-study findings and limits: In presence/absence analyses, roughly uniform sequencing depth across donors was assumed. A later analysis reportedly found that, within productive TCRs, an Asian-associated ancestry cluster had fewer N-insertions than the mean observed across the roughly 630 donors. The only immune exposure information that was available was CMV serostatus.

With 5 bases clipped from V and 4 bases from J, the junction kept 14 bases outside the gene matches. CDR1 MNHEY and CDR2 SMNVEV come from the germline V gene (reference sequence). This CDR3 region has 18 residues. At collection, donors were nominally healthy, but unrecorded immune exposures were probable. Primers included in the PCR were 60 Vbeta and 13 Jbeta primers. Only in-frame clones appear in the TCRdb table, and some are missing; sequencing was by immunoSEQ multiplex PCR. The sample carries 90,000 to 120,000 clones, 70% to 85% recorded once. A word on this clone: Antigen unknown.

The receptor's source is a male donor in good health and CMV-seronegative. Sequencing used PBMCs. The rearrangement joins TRBV27 to TRBJ2-1; 10 bases line up with TRBD2. In DNA, the CDR3 is TGTGCCAGCAGTGGAATTACCACCCTAGCGGGGGATTACAATGAGCAGTTCTTC. Translating it yields CASSGITTLAGDYNEQFF.